This paragraph reports one T cell receptor beta chain. Its antigen is undetermined. The sample belongs to a study of cytomegalovirus exposure and HLA in healthy donors. On the study more broadly: Caucasian-associated ancestry cluster membership applied to about 80% of 398 genotyped donors.

The study's findings and limits: For most subjects, TCR beta sequences were reported to predict HLA-A and HLA-B alleles with accuracy. Researchers reported from a later analysis that most CMV-associated TCR beta chains appeared HLA-restricted. The study flagged some 170 TCR beta chains as cytomegalovirus-associated.

The V gene's germline CDR1 is LNHDA and CDR2 SQIVND (reference sequence). V lost 6 bases and J lost 2, with 16 bases in between. The CDR3 has 15 amino acids. Primers for the PCR totalled 60 Vbeta and 13 Jbeta. Using immunoSEQ multiplex PCR, the repertoire was profiled, and TCRdb retains in-frame clones only, with some absent. Of under 150,000 clones listed, 80% are singletons. The sample was PBMCs. The clonotype originates from a male donor in good health and CMV-seronegative. The chain combines TRBV19 with TRBJ1-2, with D maybe TRBD1 (5 bases). The CDR3 DNA follows: TGTGCCAGTAGCCACTTGGGGGGAGAAAACTATGGCTACACCTTC. Residues: CASSHLGGENYGYTF. The full variable domain, in which reference TRBV19 and TRBJ1-2 provide the parts outside the CDR3, is DGGITQSPKYLFRKEGQNVTLSCEQNLNHDAMYWYRQDPGQGLRLIYYSQIVNDFQKGDIAEGYSVSREKKESFPLTVTSAQKNPTAFYLCASSHLGGENYGYTFGSGTRLTVV.